The 8 T cell receptor beta chains in this list originate from one sample, sequenced in a study of blood T cells in healthy people across ages. Using a J-beta primer mix together with a sample-barcoded 5' primer, a second PCR was run for roughly 6 to 12 cycles. Using its own MiXCR run on the 5' RACE reads, TCRdb lists one record per CDR3 protein. The sample carries more than 450,000 distinct CDR3 sequences, 27% recorded once. This sample was shared with a second study, whose subject was T cells of mothers and their children.

The sequencing sample was made of blood. The source is a boy between 2 and 10 years old in good health.

This clonotype showed up just a few times. The V gene is TRBV7-9, the J gene TRBJ2-2, with 7 positions matching TRBD1. Germline V gives CDR1 SEHNR, CDR2 FQNEAQ (reference sequence). Trimming at V came to 4 bases and at J to 6 bases, leaving 5 bases not matched to a gene. This CDR3 spans 14 amino acids. The DNA for the CDR3 is TGTGCCAGCAGCTCGAGACAGGGCGCCGGGGAGCTGTTTTTT. The encoded protein is CASSSRQGAGELFF.

This clonotype turned up a few times. The rearrangement uses TRBV5-7 and TRBJ1-4; no firm D call. TRBV5-7 is assigned to the ORF class and has an uncertain function. The CDR3 spans 15 residues. The V end was cut by 0 bases, the J end by 5 bases, with 11 bases between. This chain's CDR3 is CASSLVGQRNEKLFF. DNA for the CDR3: TGTGCCAGCAGCTTGGTGGGCCAGCGGAATGAAAAACTGTTTTTT.

This clonotype was detected only a few times. Compared with germline, one end of the junction differs, possibly owing to a read error. The chain uses TRBV12-3 or TRBV12-4 and TRBJ1-1, with 10 bases lining up with TRBD1. The CDR3 sequence is 15 residues long. This CDR3 is CASSPGQGGYTEAFF. CDR3 DNA sequence: TGTGCCAGCAGTCCCGGACAGGGGGGATACACTGAAGCCTTCTTT.

This clonotype was detected a few times. The chain has TRBV2 and TRBJ2-3, with 7 bases aligning to TRBD1. The germline CDR1 and CDR2 sequences are SNHLY and FYNNEI. This CDR3 contains 14 residues. V lost 4 bases and J lost 6; bases outside the gene matches: 7. CDR3: CASSVTGARDTQYF. DNA for the CDR3: TGTGCCAGCAGTGTTACAGGGGCCAGGGATACGCAGTATTTT. Using reference TRBV2 and TRBJ2-3 for the parts outside the CDR3, the full variable domain is EPEVTQTPSHQVTQMGQEVILRCVPISNHLYFYWYRQILGQKVEFLVSFYNNEISEKSEIFDDQFSVERPDGSNFTLKIRSTKLEDSAMYFCASSVTGARDTQYFGPGTRLTVL.

In this sample, this clonotype turned up a few times. This chain links TRBV27 with TRBJ1-4, with 7 positions matching TRBD1. The CDR3 length is 16 residues. The germline gives CDR1 MNHEY, CDR2 SMNVEV (reference sequence). J was trimmed by 3 bases and V by 5 bases; bases with no gene match: 9. As DNA, the CDR3 is TGTGCCAGCAGTCCCGACAGGGATCGACCTAATGAAAAACTGTTTTTT. It encodes CASSPDRDRPNEKLFF. The full variable domain, completed using reference TRBV27 and TRBJ1-4, is EAQVTQNPRYLITVTGKKLTVTCSQNMNHEYMSWYRQDPGLGLRQIYYSMNVEVTDKGDVPEGYKVSRKEKRNFPLILESPSPNQTSLYFCASSPDRDRPNEKLFFGSGTQLSVL.

V usage is TRBV29-1 and J usage is TRBJ2-1; 9 bases are shared with TRBD1. V gave up 3 bases and J gave up 2 bases; unmatched junction bases: 5. This CDR3 spans 15 amino acids. Germline lookup yields CDR1 SQVTM and CDR2 ANQGSEA. This CDR3 reads CSVDPTGGPYNEQFF. In nucleotides, the CDR3 is TGCAGCGTTGACCCCACAGGGGGCCCCTACAATGAGCAGTTCTTC.

This clonotype was counted only a few times. The V call is TRBV6-2 or TRBV6-3, the J call TRBJ1-1; TRBD1 aligns across 7 bases. The CDR3 loop spans 15 amino acids. Per germline, CDR1 MNHEY and CDR2 SVGEGT. J lost 3 bases, V lost 7 bases, and 11 bases had no gene match. CDR3 in amino acids: CASKQIDRAYTEAFF. CDR3 coding DNA: TGTGCCAGCAAACAAATCGACAGGGCGTACACTGAAGCTTTCTTT.

The chain is built from TRBV5-1 and TRBJ2-3; no clear D gene. This CDR3 is built from 16 residues. Germline V gives CDR1 SGHRS, CDR2 YFSETQ. V lost 1 base and J lost 0, with 12 bases in between. DNA for the CDR3: TGCGCCAGCAGCTTGTATCTAGTTGGGAGCACAGATACGCAGTATTTT. This encodes CASSLYLVGSTDTQYF.